Following are 13 T cell receptor beta chains from one sample sequenced in a study of T-cell memory formation after mild COVID-19. MiXCR was run by TCRdb on the 5' RACE reads, yielding one entry per CDR3 protein. The sample lists 140,000 to 150,000 distinct CDR3 sequences, approximately 26% occurring once. Specimen: PBMCs or a T cell subset sorted from them (not recorded which). These receptors were taken from an adult woman who had mild COVID-19 (a few samples of this study predate the infection). Cell type and time point are not known.

V usage is TRBV12-3 or TRBV12-4 and J usage is TRBJ2-5, with D unresolved. The CDR3 is 11 residues long. V was cut by 6 bases and J by 5 bases, with 7 bases left in between. The CDR3 sequence: CASSRFETQYF. The CDR3 DNA reads as TGTGCCAGCAGCAGGTTTGAGACCCAGTACTTC.

This clonotype was detected a few times. CDR3 sequence (DNA): TGTGCCAGCAGCCGAGACCCGGTGAACACTGAAGCTTTCTTT. This codes for CASSRDPVNTEAFF. J is TRBJ1-1 and V is TRBV7-8, with no clear D. V was clipped by 5 bases and J by 0 bases, with 10 bases between them. This CDR3 region has 14 residues. Germline CDR1 is SGHVS and CDR2 is FQNEAQ.

This clonotype appeared a few times. The chain combines TRBV4-1 with TRBJ2-7; TRBD1 agrees at 8 bases. The trim removed 2 bases at V and 3 bases at J, leaving 3 bases unmatched. This CDR3 spans 14 amino acids. In germline, CDR1 is MGHRA, CDR2 YSYEKL. Here the CDR3 DNA reads TGCGCCAGCAGCCAACCGGGGACAGGCTACGAGCAGTACTTC. Protein sequence: CASSQPGTGYEQYF.

This chain links TRBV7-2 with TRBJ2-7; D is possibly TRBD1 or TRBD2 (5 bases each). The ends were cut back, 7 bases at V and 3 bases at J, with 13 bases in the middle. This CDR3 spans 13 amino acids. Germline assignment: CDR1 SGHTA and CDR2 FQGNSA. For the CDR3, the DNA is TGTGCCAGCACCTCATGGGACGGCTACGAGCAGTACTTC. Amino acids: CASTSWDGYEQYF.

The sample holds a few counts of this clonotype. V usage is TRBV4-3 and J usage is TRBJ2-1, with 14 bases lining up with TRBD2. The CDR3 is made up of 16 amino acids. Trimming at V came to 0 bases and at J to 9 bases, leaving 4 bases not matched to a gene. Germline CDR1 and CDR2: LGHNA and YSLEER. Here the CDR3 reads CASSQERGLAGVEQFF. Here the CDR3 DNA reads TGCGCCAGCAGCCAAGAACGGGGACTAGCGGGAGTTGAGCAGTTCTTC.

CDR3 sequence: CASSVAGGYGYTF. CDR3 DNA sequence: TGTGCCAGCAGCGTCGCGGGAGGCTATGGCTACACCTTC. The V and J genes are TRBV9 and TRBJ1-2; D call uncertain. The V end was cut by 2 bases, the J end by 4 bases, with 9 bases between. CDR3 length equals 13 residues. Germline CDR1 and CDR2: SGDLS and YYNGEE.

The chain uses TRBV18 and TRBJ1-5, with TRBD1 matching over 7 bases. With V trimmed by 3 bases and J by 8 bases, 7 bases remained unmatched. The CDR3 spans 14 residues. The germline CDR1 and CDR2 sequences are KGHSH and LQKENI. The CDR3 nucleotides are TGTGCCAGCTCACCCGACAGGGCCCCTAAGCCCCAGCATTTT. Its translation is CASSPDRAPKPQHF.

The genes are TRBV20-1 and TRBJ1-5, with TRBD1 identical over 9 bases. CDR3 length: 14 residues. The germline gives CDR1 DFQATT, CDR2 SNEGSKA (reference sequence). V trimming: 2 bases; J trimming: 6 bases; junction bases outside the gene matches: 5. This CDR3 reads CSARITGGSQPQHF. The DNA for the CDR3 is TGCAGTGCTAGAATTACAGGGGGCAGTCAGCCCCAGCATTTT.

The table lists this clonotype with a few counts. The chain recombines TRBV12-3 or TRBV12-4 with TRBJ2-1; TRBD1 matches 7 bases. V was clipped by 3 bases and J by 10 bases; unmatched bases: 3. This CDR3 comprises 12 residues. In nucleotides, the CDR3 is TGTGCCAGCAGTTTGTGGGGACAGGAGCAGTTCTTC. It translates to CASSLWGQEQFF.

This chain joins TRBV9 and TRBJ1-1; a weak D match, TRBD1 (5 bases). There are 15 residues in the CDR3. Trimming cost V 4 bases and J 1 base, with 14 bases left between them. Germline CDR1 and CDR2: SGDLS and YYNGEE. CDR3 residues: CASSTKRGTNTEAFF. In nucleotides, the CDR3 is TGTGCCAGCAGCACCAAGAGGGGAACGAACACTGAAGCTTTCTTT.

The chain links TRBV27 to TRBJ1-5; maybe TRBD1 (5 bases). This CDR3 comprises 17 residues. CDR1 is MNHEY and CDR2 is SMNVEV in the germline V gene (reference sequence). V was trimmed by 6 bases and J by 0 bases, leaving 18 bases between them. Here the CDR3 reads CASRPAGRIYSNQPQHF. CDR3 DNA: TGTGCCAGCAGGCCCGCAGGGAGAATTTATAGCAATCAGCCCCAGCATTTT.

This clonotype was counted only a few times. The CDR3 region is CASSRDYEQYF. CDR3 bases: TGTGCCAGCAGCCGAGACTACGAGCAGTACTTC. The chain has TRBV7-2 and TRBJ2-7; no clear D. The CDR3 runs to 11 residues. Germline loops: CDR1 SGHTA, CDR2 FQGNSA. V was pared by 5 bases and J by 3 bases, with 5 bases between. Looking up the rest from reference TRBV7-2 and TRBJ2-7 gives the full variable domain: GAGVSQSPSNKVTEKGKDVELRCDPISGHTALYWYRQSLGQGLEFLIYFQGNSAPDKSGLPSDRFSAERTGGSVSTLTIQRTQQEDSAVYLCASSRDYEQYFGPGTRLTVT.

The chain combines TRBV2 with TRBJ2-2; D not resolved. This CDR3 has 13 residues. V shed 7 bases and J shed 0 bases, with 6 bases lying between them. Per the germline V gene, CDR1 is SNHLY and CDR2 is FYNNEI. CDR3 sequence reads: CASKSANTGELFF. In DNA form, the CDR3 reads TGTGCCAGCAAGTCGGCGAACACCGGGGAGCTGTTTTTT.